These T cell receptor beta chains were read from a single sample in a study of patients and donors after allogeneic stem cell transplantation. TCRdb called the RT-PCR reads again in MiXCR, with one record for every CDR3 protein. The table records 70,000 to 75,000 distinct CDR3 sequences, about 26% of them present only once. Sequenced sample: blood, either unsorted or a sorted T cell fraction (not recorded which). These receptors all stem from a human donor who was either an allogeneic HSCT recipient or a stem cell or donor lymphocyte infusion donor (not recorded which). It is not recorded whose cells these are; they may come from a transplant donor. CDR3s include the opening cysteine and the closing phenylalanine or tryptophan.

TRBV20-1	TRBJ2-3	CRVKQGAGTDTQYF
TRBV12-3/TRBV12-4	TRBJ2-3	CASNNGVGTDTQYF
TRBV10-3	TRBJ1-6	CAISELMVAGALPDSPLHF
TRBV12-3/TRBV12-4	TRBJ2-3	CASSPRGRGDTQYF
TRBV19	TRBJ2-2	CASSIEMDTGELFF
TRBV9	TRBJ2-7	CASSVDHRNWYEQYF
TRBV7-9	TRBJ2-1	CASSPGWVTYNEQFF
TRBV7-9	TRBJ1-4	CASSLLTVATNEKLFF
TRBV13	TRBJ2-7	CASSYLYEQYF
TRBV12-3/TRBV12-4	TRBJ1-1	CASSLNRNTEAFF
TRBV11-2	TRBJ1-1	CASSQGQGAFF
TRBV5-1	TRBJ1-2	CASSAPGKGDGYTF
TRBV5-1	TRBJ2-7	CASSLVAGAFYEQYF
TRBV10-3	TRBJ2-5	CAISSQGGETQYF
TRBV6-4	TRBJ2-2	CASNASGRYTGELFF
TRBV5-1	TRBJ2-2	CASSSGQTTANTGELFF
TRBV6-5	TRBJ2-3	CASSPWRGTDTQYF
TRBV6-5	TRBJ2-3	CASLGGTSTDTQYF
TRBV5-6	TRBJ2-2	CASSPDKIGELFF
TRBV11-2	TRBJ1-2	CASSLSGGANYGYTF
TRBV6-5	TRBJ2-5	CASSEGRRQETQYF
TRBV4-3	TRBJ1-4	CASSQEGTKPFRTNEKLFF
TRBV4-1	TRBJ1-2	CASSQPESGGGYTF
TRBV12-3/TRBV12-4	TRBJ1-5	CASSFLLGRGDSQPQHF
TRBV5-1	TRBJ2-5	CASSLIIRETQYF
TRBV5-1	TRBJ1-2	CASSPDSLFIYGYTF
TRBV20-1	TRBJ2-7	CSGTSDPYEQYF
TRBV6-6	TRBJ2-3	CASALQGGSDTQYF
TRBV12-5	TRBJ2-5	CASGFPGQGWETQYF
TRBV7-8	TRBJ2-3	CASSPGRCTDTQYF
TRBV12-3/TRBV12-4	TRBJ1-5	CASSLIPLLDRGDQPQHF
TRBV2	TRBJ2-7	CASRDRGTYEQYF
TRBV20-1	TRBJ2-7	CSASQGLHSYEQYF
TRBV10-3	TRBJ2-1	CAISESVQYNEQFF
TRBV12-3/TRBV12-4	TRBJ2-1	CASSPTSGRDNEQFF
TRBV29-1	TRBJ1-2	CSVATTINYGYTF
TRBV20-1	TRBJ1-1	CSARRTGTGALGAFF
TRBV29-1	TRBJ1-5	CSVRQNDAQPQHF
TRBV20-1	TRBJ1-1	CSAIAHPNAEAFF
TRBV5-1	TRBJ2-1	CASSLGYSSYNEQFF
TRBV15	TRBJ1-1	CATSRNGGTGRMNTEAFF